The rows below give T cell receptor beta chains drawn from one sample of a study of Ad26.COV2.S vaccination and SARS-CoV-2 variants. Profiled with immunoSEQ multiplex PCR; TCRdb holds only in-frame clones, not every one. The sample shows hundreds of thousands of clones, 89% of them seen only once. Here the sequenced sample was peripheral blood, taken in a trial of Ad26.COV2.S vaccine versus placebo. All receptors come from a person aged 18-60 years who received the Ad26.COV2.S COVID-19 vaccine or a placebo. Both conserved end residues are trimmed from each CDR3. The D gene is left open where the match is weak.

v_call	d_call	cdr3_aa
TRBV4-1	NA	ASSQIQGSLFEKLF
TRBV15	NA	ATSRDRQPSYEQY
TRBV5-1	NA	ASSLTKGHNTEAF
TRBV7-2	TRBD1	ASRGTGNQPQH
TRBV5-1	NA	ASSWLNFPPAF
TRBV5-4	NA	ASSLGGSSTDTQY
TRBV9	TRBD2	ASSVTSGGAGTQY
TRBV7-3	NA	ASSLNSYNEQF
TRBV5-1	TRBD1	ASSLQGTNTGELF
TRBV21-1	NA	ASTHRGGWTYLTEAF
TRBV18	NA	ASSEGNNYGYT
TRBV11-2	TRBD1	ASRSGQGGEKLF
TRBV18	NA	ASSPRQVNTGELF
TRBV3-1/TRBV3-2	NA	ASSQERTRKLF
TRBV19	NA	ASSSGTLRGNIEYYEQF
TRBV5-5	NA	ASSLAAWGYGYT
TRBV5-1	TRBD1	ASSPGQENQPQH
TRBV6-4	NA	ASSVALNTEAF
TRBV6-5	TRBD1	ASSRGTGVNQPQH
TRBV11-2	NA	ASSPLGLTTYEQY
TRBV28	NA	ASSFAAGNGYT
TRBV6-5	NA	ASSYATEAF
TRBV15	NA	ATSSRLSQETQY
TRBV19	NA	ASNKQSSYNSPLH
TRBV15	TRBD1	ATSRTGTETQY
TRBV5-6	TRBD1	ASSSTGGGTDTQY
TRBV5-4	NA	ASSLGAGDGEQY